The T cell receptor beta chain under discussion was sequenced for a study of T-cell memory formation after mild COVID-19. About the research overall: Most TCR clusters belonged to a single donor.

Constant-segment primers were used for 5'RACE, and the resulting TCR alpha and TCR beta cDNA libraries carried sample barcodes and UMIs. One entry per CDR3 protein, called by TCRdb with MiXCR from the 5' RACE reads. The sample holds approximately 500,000 distinct CDR3 sequences, 20% to 30% seen once. Study-level results: Mainly in CM and EM were contracting CD4+ clones; CD8+ were in EMRA. The SARS-CoV-2 specificity of second-wave clones reaching peak at day 37 remained unverified.

As regards this clonotype: As yet, its antigen is unknown.

The V and J ends lost 6 bases and 4 bases respectively, with 7 bases between them. The CDR3 extends over 12 amino acids. Per the germline V gene, CDR1 is MNHEY and CDR2 is SMNVEV (reference sequence). The rearrangement uses TRBV27 and TRBJ1-5; D ambiguous. Sequencing was carried out using PBMCs or a T cell subset sorted from them (not recorded which). This receptor was identified in an adult woman who had mild COVID-19 (a few samples of this study predate the infection). Cell type and time point are not known. CDR3 nucleotide sequence: TGTGCCAGCAGCAGTGTTAATCAGCCCCAGCATTTT. Amino acid sequence: CASSSVNQPQHF.